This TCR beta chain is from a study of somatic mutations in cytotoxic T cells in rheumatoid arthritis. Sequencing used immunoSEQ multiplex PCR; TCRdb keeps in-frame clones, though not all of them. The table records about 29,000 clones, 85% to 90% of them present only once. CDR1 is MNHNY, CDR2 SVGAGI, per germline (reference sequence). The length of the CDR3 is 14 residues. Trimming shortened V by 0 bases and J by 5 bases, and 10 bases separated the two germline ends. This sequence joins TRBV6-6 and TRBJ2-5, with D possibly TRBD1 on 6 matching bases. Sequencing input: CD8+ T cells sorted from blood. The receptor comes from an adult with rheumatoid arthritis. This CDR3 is CASSYSTGTETQYF. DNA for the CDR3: TGTGCCAGCAGTTACTCTACAGGGACGGAGACCCAGTACTTC.